This T cell receptor beta chain is drawn from a study of post-analysis software for immune sequencing data. On the study more broadly: The disease courses covered relapsing-remitting, secondary progressive and progressive-relapsing multiple sclerosis. Study-level points and caveats: Strong co-clustering by F measure linked samples that shared a preparation batch. Controls' normalized Chao1 diversity significantly exceeded that of multiple sclerosis patients. Elevated frequency relative to controls characterized four or five TRBV segments in patients, TRBV5-6, TRBV5-1 and TRBV20-1 among them.

Comments on this clonotype: Its target is not known.

The CDR3 consists of 11 residues. Germline V gene data show CDR1 as DFQATT and CDR2 as SNEGSKA (reference sequence). With 3 bases removed from V and 9 bases from J, the gap between germline ends came to 9 bases. Incorporated into the TCR beta cDNA libraries were unique molecular identifiers, which served to reduce PCR and sequencing biases. There were roughly 0.9 to 10 million T cells, and about 500,000 cDNA molecules came from them. MiXCR was run by TCRdb on the PCR reads, yielding one entry per CDR3 protein. The table shows fewer than 600,000 distinct CDR3 sequences, with less than 45% occurring only once.

J is TRBJ2-1 and V is TRBV20-1; D call uncertain. The specimen sequenced was blood. The clonotype was recovered from a girl aged 5-17 years with multiple sclerosis. CDR3: CSARKTPEQFF. CDR3 nucleotide sequence: TGCAGTGCTAGGAAAACGCCTGAGCAGTTCTTC.